In this sample, the clone carrying this T cell receptor beta chain turned up once. What it binds is unknown. These data come from a study of long-term antiretroviral therapy in people with HIV. Trimming removed 6 bases from V and 7 bases from J, with 21 bases in between. CDR3 size: 15 residues. Germline V gene sequence: CDR1 MDHEN, CDR2 SYDVKM. At survey level, the immunoSEQ assay was run in its v3.0 version. Sequencing aimed at roughly 40,000-55,000 T-cell genomes per sample. The data were produced by immunoSEQ multiplex PCR, yet TCRdb's version contains in-frame clones alone and is incomplete. The table shows 20,000 to 25,000 clones, with more than 75% occurring only once. The study, taken as a whole, reports: HIV repertoires showed narrower CDR3 length ranges than controls. Post-ART, diversity grew, though it stayed under transplant donor control levels.

This clonotype originated in a woman between 50 and 59 years old with HIV. Sequencing used unsorted PBMCs, obtained approximately 2.5 years after starting antiretroviral therapy. The chain joins TRBV28 to TRBJ1-2; D gene unclear. This chain's CDR3 is CASSSSLFVRSGYTF. The DNA of the CDR3 is TGTGCCAGCAGCTCGTCGTTGTTCGTCCGGTCTGGCTACACCTTC.